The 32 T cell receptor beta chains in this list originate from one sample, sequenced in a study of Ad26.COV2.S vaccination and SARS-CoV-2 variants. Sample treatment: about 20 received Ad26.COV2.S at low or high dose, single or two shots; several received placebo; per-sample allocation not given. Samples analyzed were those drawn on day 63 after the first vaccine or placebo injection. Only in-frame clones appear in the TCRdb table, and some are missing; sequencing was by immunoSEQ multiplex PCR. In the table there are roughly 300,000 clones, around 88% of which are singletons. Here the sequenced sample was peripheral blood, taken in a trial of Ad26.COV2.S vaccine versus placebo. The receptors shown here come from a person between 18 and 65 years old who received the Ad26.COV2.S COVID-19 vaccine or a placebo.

This CDR3 reads CASSFLTWTTEVEQYF. CDR3 DNA sequence: TGTGCCAGCAGTTTCCTCACCTGGACTACGGAAGTCGAGCAGTACTTC. The chain has TRBV28 and TRBJ2-7, with D perhaps TRBD2 (6 bases). Germline CDR1 reads MDHEN; CDR2 reads SYDVKM. V was clipped by 3 bases and J by 6 bases, with 21 bases between them. The CDR3 sequence is 16 residues long.

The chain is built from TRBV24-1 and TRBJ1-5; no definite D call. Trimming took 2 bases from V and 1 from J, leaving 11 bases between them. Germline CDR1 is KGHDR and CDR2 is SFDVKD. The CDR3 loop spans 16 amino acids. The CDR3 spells CATSDSGSESNQPQHF. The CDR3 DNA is TGTGCCACCAGTGATTCTGGTAGCGAGAGCAATCAGCCCCAGCATTTT.

The CDR3 DNA follows: TGTGCCAGCAGCCTTAGACAGGGGAACTATGGCTACACCTTC. This encodes CASSLRQGNYGYTF. J is TRBJ1-2 and V is TRBV6-2 or TRBV6-3; TRBD1 matches 8 bases. The CDR3 sequence is 14 residues long. With 6 bases clipped from V and 2 bases from J, the junction kept 5 bases outside the gene matches. Per the germline V gene, CDR1 is MNHEY and CDR2 is SVGEGT.

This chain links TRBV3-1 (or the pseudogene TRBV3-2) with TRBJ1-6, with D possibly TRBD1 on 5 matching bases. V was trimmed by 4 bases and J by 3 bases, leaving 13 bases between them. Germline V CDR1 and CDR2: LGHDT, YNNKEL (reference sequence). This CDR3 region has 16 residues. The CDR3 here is CASSRIGARYNSPLHF. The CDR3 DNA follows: TGTGCCAGCAGCCGGATAGGGGCCCGCTATAATTCACCCCTCCACTTT.

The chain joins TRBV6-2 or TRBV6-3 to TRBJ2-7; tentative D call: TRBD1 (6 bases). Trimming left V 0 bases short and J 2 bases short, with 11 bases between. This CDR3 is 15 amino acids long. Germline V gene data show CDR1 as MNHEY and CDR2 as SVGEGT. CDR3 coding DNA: TGTGCCAGCAGTTACTCGGGACATCGGACCTACGAGCAGTACTTC. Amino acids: CASSYSGHRTYEQYF.

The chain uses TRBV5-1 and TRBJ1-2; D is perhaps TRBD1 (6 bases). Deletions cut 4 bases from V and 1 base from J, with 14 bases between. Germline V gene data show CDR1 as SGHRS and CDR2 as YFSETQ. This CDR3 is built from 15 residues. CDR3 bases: TGCGCCAGCAGCGGAGGGGGATTTGATAACTATGGCTACACCTTC. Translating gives CASSGGGFDNYGYTF.

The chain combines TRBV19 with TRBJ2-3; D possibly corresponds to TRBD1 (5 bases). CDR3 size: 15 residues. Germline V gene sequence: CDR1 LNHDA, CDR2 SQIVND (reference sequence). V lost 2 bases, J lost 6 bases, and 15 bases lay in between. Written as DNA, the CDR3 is TGTGCCAGTAGTATAATGACAGTCAAGGGGGATACGCAGTATTTT. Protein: CASSIMTVKGDTQYF.

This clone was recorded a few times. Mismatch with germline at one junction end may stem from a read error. The CDR3 loop is CARRTPGNTEAFF. CDR3 coding DNA: TGTGCCCGCAGGACCCCCGGGAACACTGAAGCTTTCTTT. The rearrangement uses TRBV2 and TRBJ1-1, with D hard to call. The germline V gene has CDR1 SNHLY and CDR2 FYNNEI. The CDR3 consists of 13 residues.

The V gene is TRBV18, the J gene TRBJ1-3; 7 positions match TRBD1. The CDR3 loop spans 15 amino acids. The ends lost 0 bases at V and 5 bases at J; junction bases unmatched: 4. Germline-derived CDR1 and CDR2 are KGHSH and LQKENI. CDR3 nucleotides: TGTGCCAGCTCACCACCGACAGGGTACAGAAACACCATATATTTT. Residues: CASSPPTGYRNTIYF.

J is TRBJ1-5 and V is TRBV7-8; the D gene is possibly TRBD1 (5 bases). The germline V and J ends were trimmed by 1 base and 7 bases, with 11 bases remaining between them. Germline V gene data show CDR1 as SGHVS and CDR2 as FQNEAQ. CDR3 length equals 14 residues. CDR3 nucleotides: TGTGCCAGCAGCTTAGGAGGGACGGGGCAGCCCCAGCATTTT. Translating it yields CASSLGGTGQPQHF.

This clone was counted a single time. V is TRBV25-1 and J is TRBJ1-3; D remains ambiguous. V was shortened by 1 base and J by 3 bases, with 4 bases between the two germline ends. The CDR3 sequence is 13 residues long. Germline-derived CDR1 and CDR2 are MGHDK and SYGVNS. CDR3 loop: CASSESGGNTIYF. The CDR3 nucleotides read TGTGCCAGCAGTGAATCAGGTGGAAACACCATATATTTT.

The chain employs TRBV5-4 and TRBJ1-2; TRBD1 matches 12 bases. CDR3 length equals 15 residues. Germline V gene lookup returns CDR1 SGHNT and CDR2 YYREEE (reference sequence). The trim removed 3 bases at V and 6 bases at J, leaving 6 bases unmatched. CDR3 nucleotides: TGTGCCAGCAGCTCATCGGGACAGGGGGCCGATGGCTACACCTTC. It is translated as CASSSSGQGADGYTF.

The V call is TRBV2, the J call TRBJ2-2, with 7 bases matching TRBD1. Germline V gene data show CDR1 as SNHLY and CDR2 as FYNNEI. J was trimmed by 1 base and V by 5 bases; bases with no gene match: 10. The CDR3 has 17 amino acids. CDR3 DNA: TGTGCCAGCAGTTCTCACCTGACAGGGAGGAACACCGGGGAGCTGTTTTTT. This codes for CASSSHLTGRNTGELFF.

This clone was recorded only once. The CDR3 nucleotides read TGTGCCAGCAGCACATCCGGGACAGGGAAGAATGAGCAGTTCTTC. Its protein product is CASSTSGTGKNEQFF. The chain uses TRBV28 and TRBJ2-1, with 9 bases that match TRBD1. The CDR3 loop spans 15 amino acids. Germline V gives CDR1 MDHEN, CDR2 SYDVKM. V dropped 6 bases and J dropped 7; count of bases not matched to a gene: 10.

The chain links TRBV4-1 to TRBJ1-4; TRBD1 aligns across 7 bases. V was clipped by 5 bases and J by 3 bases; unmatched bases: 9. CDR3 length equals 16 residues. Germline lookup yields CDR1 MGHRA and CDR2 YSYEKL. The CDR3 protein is CASSSAGGPSNEKLFF. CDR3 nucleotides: TGCGCCAGCAGCAGCGCAGGGGGGCCGTCTAATGAAAAACTGTTTTTT.

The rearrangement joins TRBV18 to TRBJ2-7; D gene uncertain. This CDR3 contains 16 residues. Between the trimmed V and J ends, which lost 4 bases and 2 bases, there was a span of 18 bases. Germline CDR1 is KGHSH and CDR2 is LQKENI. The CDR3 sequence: CASSLAAHRPTYEQYF. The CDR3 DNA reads TGTGCCAGCTCACTCGCAGCCCACAGACCTACCTACGAGCAGTACTTC.

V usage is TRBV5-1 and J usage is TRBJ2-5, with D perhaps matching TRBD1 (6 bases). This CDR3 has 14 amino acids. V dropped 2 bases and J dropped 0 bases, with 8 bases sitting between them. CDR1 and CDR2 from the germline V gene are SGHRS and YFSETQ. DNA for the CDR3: TGCGCCAGCAGCTTAACAGGGTACCAAGAGACCCAGTACTTC. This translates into CASSLTGYQETQYF.

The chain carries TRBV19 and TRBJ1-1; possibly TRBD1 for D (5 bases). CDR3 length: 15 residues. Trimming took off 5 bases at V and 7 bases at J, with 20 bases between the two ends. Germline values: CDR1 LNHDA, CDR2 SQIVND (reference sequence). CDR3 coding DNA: TGTGCCAGTAGTGGAAGGGGAACGTCGCGTTTTGAAGCTTTCTTT. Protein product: CASSGRGTSRFEAFF.

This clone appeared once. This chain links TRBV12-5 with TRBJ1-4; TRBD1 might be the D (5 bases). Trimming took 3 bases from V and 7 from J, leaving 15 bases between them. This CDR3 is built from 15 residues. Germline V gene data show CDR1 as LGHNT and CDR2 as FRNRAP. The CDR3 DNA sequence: TGTGCTAGTGGTTTCCCTCAGGGCGAATCTGAAAAACTGTTTTTT. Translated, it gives CASGFPQGESEKLFF.

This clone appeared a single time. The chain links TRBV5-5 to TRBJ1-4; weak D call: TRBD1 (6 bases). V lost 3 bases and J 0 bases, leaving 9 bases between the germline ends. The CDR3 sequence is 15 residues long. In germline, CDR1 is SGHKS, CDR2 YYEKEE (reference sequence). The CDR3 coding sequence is TGTGCCAGCAGCTCAGGGGATGCAACTAATGAAAAACTGTTTTTT. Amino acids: CASSSGDATNEKLFF.

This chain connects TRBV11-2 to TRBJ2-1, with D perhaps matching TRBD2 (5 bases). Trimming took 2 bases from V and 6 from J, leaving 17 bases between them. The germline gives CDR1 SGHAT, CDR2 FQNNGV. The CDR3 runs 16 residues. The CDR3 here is CASSLLVGVVVNEQFF. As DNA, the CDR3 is TGTGCCAGCAGCTTATTAGTGGGAGTCGTCGTCAATGAGCAGTTCTTC.

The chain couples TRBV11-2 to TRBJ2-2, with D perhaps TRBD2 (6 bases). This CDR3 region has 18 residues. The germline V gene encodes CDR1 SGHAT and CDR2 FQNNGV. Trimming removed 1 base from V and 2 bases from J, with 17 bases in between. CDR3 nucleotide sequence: TGTGCCAGCAGCTTAGCGGTGTGGGGGAGGAAAAACACCGGGGAGCTGTTTTTT. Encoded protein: CASSLAVWGRKNTGELFF.

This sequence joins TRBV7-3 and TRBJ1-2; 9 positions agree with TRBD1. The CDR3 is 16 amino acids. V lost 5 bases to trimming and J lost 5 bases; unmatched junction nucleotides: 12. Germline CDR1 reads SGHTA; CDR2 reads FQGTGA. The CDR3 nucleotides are TGTGCCAGCAGCATACCCAAGGACAGGGGTATATATGGCTACACCTTC. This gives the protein CASSIPKDRGIYGYTF. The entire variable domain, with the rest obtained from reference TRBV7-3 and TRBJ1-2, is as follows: GAGVSQTPSNKVTEKGKYVELRCDPISGHTALYWYRQSLGQGPEFLIYFQGTGAADDSGLPNDRFFAVRPEGSVSTLKIQRTERGDSAVYLCASSIPKDRGIYGYTFGSGTRLTVV.

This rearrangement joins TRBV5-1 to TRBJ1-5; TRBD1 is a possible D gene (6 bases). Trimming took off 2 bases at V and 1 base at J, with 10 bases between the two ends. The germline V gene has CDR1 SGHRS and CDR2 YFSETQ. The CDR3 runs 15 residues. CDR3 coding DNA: TGCGCCAGCAGCTTAGGGGGGTTGAGCAATCAGCCCCAGCATTTT. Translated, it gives CASSLGGLSNQPQHF.

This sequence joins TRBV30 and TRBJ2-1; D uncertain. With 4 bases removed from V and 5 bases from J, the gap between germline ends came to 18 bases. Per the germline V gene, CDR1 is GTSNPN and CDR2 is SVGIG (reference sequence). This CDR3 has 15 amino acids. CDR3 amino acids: CAWTYDTRINNEQFF. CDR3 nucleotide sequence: TGTGCCTGGACTTATGACACCCGAATCAACAATGAGCAGTTCTTC.

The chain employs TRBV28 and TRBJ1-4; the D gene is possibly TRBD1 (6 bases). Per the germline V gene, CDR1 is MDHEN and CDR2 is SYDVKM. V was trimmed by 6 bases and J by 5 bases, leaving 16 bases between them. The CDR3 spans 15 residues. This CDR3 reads CASSQIQGRNEKLFF. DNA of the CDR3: TGTGCCAGCAGCCAAATACAGGGTCGAAATGAAAAACTGTTTTTT.

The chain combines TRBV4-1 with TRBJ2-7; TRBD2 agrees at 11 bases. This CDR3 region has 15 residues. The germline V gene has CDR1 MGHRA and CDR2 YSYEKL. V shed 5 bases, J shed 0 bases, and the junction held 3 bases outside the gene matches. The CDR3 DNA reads TGCGCCAGCAGCGATGGACTAGCGGGCTCCTACGAGCAGTACTTC. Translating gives CASSDGLAGSYEQYF.

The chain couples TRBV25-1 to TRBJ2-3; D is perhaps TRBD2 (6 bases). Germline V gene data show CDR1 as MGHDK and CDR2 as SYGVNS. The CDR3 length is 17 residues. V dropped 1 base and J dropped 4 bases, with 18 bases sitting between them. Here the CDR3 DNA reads TGTGCCAGCAGTGAATTAAACCCAGCGGGCCCGGCAGATACGCAGTATTTT. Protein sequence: CASSELNPAGPADTQYF.

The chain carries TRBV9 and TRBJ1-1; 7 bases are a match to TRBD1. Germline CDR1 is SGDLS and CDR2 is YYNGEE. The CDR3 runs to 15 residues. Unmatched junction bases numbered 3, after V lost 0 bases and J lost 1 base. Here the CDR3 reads CASSVETGQNTEAFF. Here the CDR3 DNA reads TGTGCCAGCAGCGTAGAGACAGGGCAGAACACTGAAGCTTTCTTT.

CDR3 DNA: TGCGCCAGCAGCCAAGAAGAGGGTCAGCCCCAGCATTTT. Translation gives CASSQEEGQPQHF. J is TRBJ1-5 and V is TRBV4-1; D gene ambiguous. Germline loops: CDR1 MGHRA, CDR2 YSYEKL. Trimming removed 0 bases at V and 6 bases at J, with 6 bases between. The CDR3 has 13 residues.

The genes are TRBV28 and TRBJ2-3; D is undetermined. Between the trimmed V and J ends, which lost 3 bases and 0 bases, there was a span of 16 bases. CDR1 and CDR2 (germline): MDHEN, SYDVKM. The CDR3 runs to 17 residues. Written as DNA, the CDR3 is TGTGCCAGCAGTTTGGTCCCCAGAGGAATAAGCACAGATACGCAGTATTTT. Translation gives CASSLVPRGISTDTQYF.

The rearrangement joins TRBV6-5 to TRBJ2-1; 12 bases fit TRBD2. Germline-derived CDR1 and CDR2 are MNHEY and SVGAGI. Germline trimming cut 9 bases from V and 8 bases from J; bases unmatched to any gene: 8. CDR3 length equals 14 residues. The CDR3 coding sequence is TGTGCCAGTCGAACTAGCGGGGGGTTTCATGAGCAGTTCTTC. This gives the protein CASRTSGGFHEQFF.